The source of this T cell receptor beta chain is a study of shared clonotypes between healthy human individuals. Overall study: The people who gave samples were two women and a few men aged 18 to 49.

Study-level findings and limits: For naive CD4 cells, roughly 5.5% of clonotypes were shared across a few donors. Memory subsets generally showed lower estimated richness than naive subsets.

Produced via immunoSEQ multiplex PCR; TCRdb's table is partial and in-frame only. The repertoire holds roughly 2 million clones, with 90% to 97% as singletons. The V and J ends lost 0 bases and 4 bases respectively, with 8 bases between them. CDR3 length: 14 residues. Germline assignment: CDR1 SGHRS and CDR2 YFSETQ. On this clone: Its antigen remains unidentified. Within the sample, other DNA sequences also encode this same CDR3.

The sequenced sample consisted of naive CD4+ T cells sorted from blood. Sample subset: CD45RA+ positively selected. This chain links TRBV5-1 with TRBJ2-1; D is possibly TRBD2 (5 bases). This clonotype was obtained from a man aged 18 to 29 in good health. Here the CDR3 DNA reads TGCGCCAGCAGCTTGGCAACGGGATACAATGAGCAGTTCTTC. It translates to CASSLATGYNEQFF.